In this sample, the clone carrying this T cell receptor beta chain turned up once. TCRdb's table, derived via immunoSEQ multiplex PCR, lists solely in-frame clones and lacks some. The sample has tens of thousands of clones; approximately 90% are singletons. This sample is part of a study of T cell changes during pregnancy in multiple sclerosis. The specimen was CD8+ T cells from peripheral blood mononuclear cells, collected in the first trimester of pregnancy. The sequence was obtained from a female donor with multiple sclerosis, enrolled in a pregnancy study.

The DNA of the CDR3 is TGCGCCAGCAGCCAAGAATCCCGGGAGACCCAGTACTTC. Protein sequence: CASSQESRETQYF. The V gene is TRBV4-3, the J gene TRBJ2-5; D unresolved. The CDR3 sequence is 13 residues long. Germline CDR1 reads LGHNA; CDR2 reads YSLEER. V lost 0 bases to trimming and J lost 5 bases, with 7 bases between them.